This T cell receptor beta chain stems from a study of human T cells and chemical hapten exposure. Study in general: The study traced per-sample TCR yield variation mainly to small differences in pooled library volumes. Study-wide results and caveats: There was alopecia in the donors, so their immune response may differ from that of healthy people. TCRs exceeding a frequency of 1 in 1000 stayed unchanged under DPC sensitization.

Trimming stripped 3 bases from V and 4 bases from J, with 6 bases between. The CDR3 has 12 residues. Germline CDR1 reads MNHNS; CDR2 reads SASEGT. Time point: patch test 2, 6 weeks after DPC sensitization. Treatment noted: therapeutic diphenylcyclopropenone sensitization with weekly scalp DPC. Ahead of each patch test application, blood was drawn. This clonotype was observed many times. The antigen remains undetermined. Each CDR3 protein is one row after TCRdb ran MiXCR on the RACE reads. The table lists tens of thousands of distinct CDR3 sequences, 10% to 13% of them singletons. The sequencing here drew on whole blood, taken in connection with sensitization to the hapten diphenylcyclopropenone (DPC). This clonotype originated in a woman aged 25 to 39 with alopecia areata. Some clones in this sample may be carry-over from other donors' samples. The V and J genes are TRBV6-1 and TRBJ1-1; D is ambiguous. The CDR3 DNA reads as TGTGCCAGCAGTGACAGATCCACTGAAGCTTTCTTT. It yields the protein CASSDRSTEAFF.